This T cell receptor beta chain is from a study of T-cell memory formation after mild COVID-19. As for the study in general: Clusters were largely donor specific. Study conclusions and caveats: A subset of responding clones appeared in pre-infection memory, suggesting cross-reactive memory joined.

The CDR3 covers 12 residues. In germline, CDR1 is SGHTA, CDR2 FQGNSA. The V and J ends lost 4 bases and 9 bases respectively, with 10 bases between them. TCRdb reanalysed the 5' RACE reads using MiXCR and keeps one entry per CDR3 protein. The sample yields 200,000 to 250,000 distinct CDR3 sequences, 9.4% seen once. Many counts were recorded for this clonotype. Antigen: not known. Sequences were obtained from PBMCs or a T cell subset sorted from them (not recorded which). The V gene is TRBV7-2, the J gene TRBJ2-1; weak D call: TRBD1 (6 bases). The receptor was isolated from a young man who had mild COVID-19 (a few samples of this study predate the infection). Cell type and time point are not known. In nucleotides, the CDR3 is TGTGCCAGCAGCTCACAGGGCATTGAGCAGTTCTTC. Amino acid sequence: CASSSQGIEQFF.